This T cell receptor (beta chain) was recorded in a study of shared clonotypes between healthy human individuals. Some clones are missing from TCRdb's copy, which holds only in-frame ones; the method was immunoSEQ multiplex PCR. Of roughly 520,000 clones in the sample, 95% to 97% were seen once. Concerning this clone itself: What it binds is not known.

Germline V gives CDR1 KGHSH, CDR2 LQKENI. The CDR3 contains 17 residues. V lost 1 base to trimming and J lost 4 bases; unmatched junction nucleotides: 3. Study-wide findings and caveats: Generation probabilities were higher for clonotypes shared across all four sorted-subset donors than for unshared ones. Naive CD4 clonotype sharing across a few donors was approximately 5.2%.

The receptor comes from a woman in her thirties in good health. The rearrangement links TRBV18 to TRBJ2-5; 16 bases agree with TRBD2. Sequencing input: naive CD4+ T cells sorted from blood. Subset meaning: CD45RA+ positively selected. The CDR3, as DNA: TGTGCCAGCTCACCACGGGGACTAGCGGGAGGGTCAGAGACCCAGTACTTC. This encodes CASSPRGLAGGSETQYF.